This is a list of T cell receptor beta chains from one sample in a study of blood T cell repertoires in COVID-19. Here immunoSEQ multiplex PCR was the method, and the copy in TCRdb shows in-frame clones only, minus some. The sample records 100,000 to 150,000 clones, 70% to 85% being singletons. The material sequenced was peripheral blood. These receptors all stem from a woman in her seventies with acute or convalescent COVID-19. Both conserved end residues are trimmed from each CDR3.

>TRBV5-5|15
ASSFLGLAGGEETQY
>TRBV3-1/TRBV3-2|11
ASSQGGIGGYT
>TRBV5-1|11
ASSSDGQNGYT
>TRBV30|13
AWSVLAVNTGELF
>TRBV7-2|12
ASSLVPGGSEAF
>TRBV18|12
ASSPGQVNTEAF
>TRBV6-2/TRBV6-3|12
ASSAVGQGVEQY
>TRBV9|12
ASSVGGTQGGYT
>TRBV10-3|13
ATGTFQRLVYEQY
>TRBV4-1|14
ASSQELAGGLNEQF
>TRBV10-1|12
ASSGTGGGQPQH
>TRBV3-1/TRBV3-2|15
ASSQLNRVRGYTEAF
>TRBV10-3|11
AIHKERSYGYT
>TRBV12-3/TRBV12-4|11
ASTSGGFHGYT
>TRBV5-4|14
ASSLDHGGAGNEQF
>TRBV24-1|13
ATALSSSGANVLT
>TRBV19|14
ASKTGAGYSNQPQH
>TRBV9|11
ASSVDQGTEAF
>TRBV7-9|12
ASSLGGQSYGYT
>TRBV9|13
ASSVGLGNWQPQH
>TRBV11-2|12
ASSLRIDIGELF
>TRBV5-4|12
ASSLGGGTDTQY
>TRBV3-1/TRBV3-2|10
ASSEARGTLF
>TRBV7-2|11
ASRSGALGEQY
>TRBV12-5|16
ASGFGPENRGPNYGYT
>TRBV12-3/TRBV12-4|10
ASSLDYTTQY
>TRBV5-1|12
ASSYVPGQETQY